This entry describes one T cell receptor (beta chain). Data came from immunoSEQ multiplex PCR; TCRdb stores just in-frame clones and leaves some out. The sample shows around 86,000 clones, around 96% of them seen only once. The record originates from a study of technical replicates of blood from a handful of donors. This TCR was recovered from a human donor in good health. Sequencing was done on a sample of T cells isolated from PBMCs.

The CDR3 reads CASGYPVGGNEQFF. The CDR3 DNA reads TGTGCTAGTGGTTACCCGGTGGGGGGCAATGAGCAGTTCTTC. V gene TRBV12-5 combines with J gene TRBJ2-1, with D perhaps matching TRBD2 (6 bases). Germline lookup yields CDR1 LGHNT and CDR2 FRNRAP. Trimming shortened V by 4 bases and J by 6 bases, and 13 bases separated the two germline ends. The CDR3 runs to 14 residues.